The 19 T cell receptor beta chains presented below share a single source sample, sequenced in a study of regulatory T cells in long-lasting Graves disease. Time point in this sample: newly diagnosed GD, antithyroid drugs for less than 3 months. The TCR library was made from RNA extracted from PBMCs. Building the TCR beta libraries relied on iRepertoire HTBI primers, and CDR3 regions underwent Arm-PCR. One entry per CDR3 protein results from TCRdb running MiXCR on the multiplex PCR reads. The sample records some 340,000 distinct CDR3 sequences, approximately 12% being singletons. The data were also submitted as part of a second study, on T cells in Graves' hyperthyroidism and ophthalmopathy.

Sequences were derived from peripheral blood mononuclear cells (PBMCs), sampled at new diagnosis, from a patient treated with antithyroid drugs. The receptors were gathered from a woman aged 18-29 years with Graves disease.

The chain recombines TRBV7-2 with TRBJ2-1; the D gene is possibly TRBD2 (5 bases). CDR1 is SGHTA, CDR2 FQGNSA, per germline. Trimming took off 3 bases at V and 4 bases at J, with 16 bases between the two ends. The CDR3 is 16 residues long. This CDR3 is CASSLGVNPEYNEQFF. CDR3 in DNA: TGTGCCAGCAGCTTGGGAGTCAACCCGGAATACAATGAGCAGTTCTTC.

The J gene is TRBJ2-1, the V gene TRBV7-2, with 12 nucleotides matching TRBD1. The CDR3 spans 16 residues. Per the germline V gene, CDR1 is SGHTA and CDR2 is FQGNSA. With 2 bases clipped from V and 2 bases from J, the junction kept 1 base outside the gene matches. CDR3 DNA: TGTGCCAGCAGCTTAAGGGACAGGGGGCCCTACAATGAGCAGTTCTTC. Translated, it gives CASSLRDRGPYNEQFF.

This clonotype was observed many times. The chain joins TRBV12-3 or TRBV12-4 to TRBJ1-1; D gene uncertain. Trimming removed 6 bases at V and 3 bases at J, with 11 bases between. The CDR3 is made up of 13 amino acids. The CDR3 is CASSSGGHTEAFF. CDR3 sequence (DNA): TGTGCCAGCAGCTCAGGAGGTCACACTGAAGCTTTCTTT.

Regarding this clonotype: Compared with germline, one end of the junction differs, possibly owing to a read error. This chain connects TRBV5-6 to TRBJ2-3; D tentatively reads TRBD1 or TRBD2 (5 bases each). Germline CDR1 and CDR2: SGHDT and YYEEEE. The CDR3 covers 16 residues. The CDR3 bases are TGTGCCAGCGGCTTGGTCATTGGGGGAAGCACAGATACGCAGTATTTT. Residues: CASGLVIGGSTDTQYF.

This clonotype appeared many times. This CDR3 is CSASLGWIKETQYF. The CDR3 bases are TGCAGTGCCTCCCTAGGGTGGATAAAAGAGACCCAGTACTTC. This sequence joins TRBV20-1 and TRBJ2-5; unclear D gene. The CDR3 spans 14 residues. The germline V gene has CDR1 DFQATT and CDR2 SNEGSKA (reference sequence). Trimming removed 6 bases at V and 3 bases at J, with 17 bases between.

The chain links TRBV9 to TRBJ2-5; 8 bases line up with TRBD2. This CDR3 comprises 17 residues. V lost 3 bases to trimming and J lost 2 bases; unmatched junction nucleotides: 12. The germline gives CDR1 SGDLS, CDR2 YYNGEE. Here the CDR3 reads CASSGGSKAGVQETQYF. The DNA of the CDR3 is TGTGCCAGCAGCGGAGGGTCAAAAGCGGGAGTGCAAGAGACCCAGTACTTC.

CDR3: CSARAGFNRGYTF. The CDR3 DNA follows: TGCAGTGCTAGAGCGGGCTTTAACCGGGGCTACACCTTC. J is TRBJ1-2 and V is TRBV20-1, with D unclear. The V end lost 1 base, the J end lost 8 bases, and 14 bases lay between the germline ends. The CDR3 totals 13 residues. CDR1 and CDR2 from the germline V gene are DFQATT and SNEGSKA (reference sequence).

On this clonotype: The junction departs from germline at one end; a sequencing error may be responsible. The chain recombines TRBV20-1 with TRBJ1-3; D remains ambiguous. Germline V gene lookup returns CDR1 DFQATT and CDR2 SNEGSKA (reference sequence). The CDR3 covers 15 residues. CDR3 coding DNA: TGCAGTGTTAGAGGGTGGCACCCCGCTGGAAACACCATATATTTT. Translated, it gives CSVRGWHPAGNTIYF.

In this sample, this clonotype turned up many times. This sequence joins TRBV6-2 or TRBV6-3 and TRBJ1-1; possible D gene TRBD1, 6 bases. The CDR3 totals 18 residues. From germline, CDR1 is MNHEY and CDR2 SVGEGT. V was clipped by 5 bases and J by 1 base, with 23 bases between them. For the CDR3, the DNA is TGTGCCAGCAGTGAATCGGGGGCAAATCGCAACCCGAACACTGAAGCTTTCTTT. It yields the protein CASSESGANRNPNTEAFF.

This clonotype was seen ten or more times. The chain employs TRBV13 and TRBJ1-2; D unclear. This CDR3 has 12 amino acids. From germline, CDR1 is PRHDT and CDR2 FYEKMQ (reference sequence). V was shortened by 3 bases and J by 5 bases, with 7 bases between the two germline ends. The DNA of the CDR3 is TGTGCCAGCAGCTTTACAAGATATGGCTACACCTTC. As protein: CASSFTRYGYTF.

This clonotype has at least ten counts. The chain has TRBV10-3 and TRBJ2-5, with D unclear. This CDR3 comprises 11 residues. Per the germline V gene, CDR1 is ENHRY and CDR2 is SYGVKD. V was clipped by 3 bases and J by 2 bases, with 1 base between them. The CDR3 loop reads CAISEQETQYF. CDR3 in DNA: TGTGCCATCAGTGAACAAGAGACCCAGTACTTC.

The chain is built from TRBV12-3 or TRBV12-4 and TRBJ2-3; D unclear. V was trimmed by 6 bases and J by 2 bases, leaving 12 bases between them. This CDR3 spans 14 amino acids. Written as DNA, the CDR3 is TGTGCCAGCAGCCCCCATGAGTACACAGATACGCAGTATTTT. Translation: CASSPHEYTDTQYF.

The chain links TRBV12-3 or TRBV12-4 to TRBJ1-5, with a tentative D call TRBD1 (6 bases). CDR3 size: 13 residues. With 2 bases removed from V and 7 bases from J, the gap between germline ends came to 9 bases. The CDR3, as DNA: TGTGCCAGCAGTTTATCTACAGGGCAGCCCCAGCATTTT. Translation: CASSLSTGQPQHF.

This clonotype was counted many times. The genes are TRBV27 and TRBJ2-2; a weak D match, TRBD1 (6 bases). The length of the CDR3 is 17 residues. CDR1 is MNHEY and CDR2 is SMNVEV in the germline V gene (reference sequence). V was trimmed by 3 bases and J by 2 bases, leaving 16 bases between them. For the CDR3, the DNA is TGTGCCAGCAGTTTTACTTATCGGGACACCAACACCGGGGAGCTGTTTTTT. Protein product: CASSFTYRDTNTGELFF.

This clonotype was seen at least ten times. The rearrangement uses TRBV12-3 or TRBV12-4 and TRBJ1-1; no clear D gene. The germline V and J ends were trimmed by 6 bases and 0 bases, with 8 bases remaining between them. This CDR3 is built from 13 residues. The CDR3 DNA follows: TGTGCCAGCAGCAATAAAGTGAACACTGAAGCTTTCTTT. It codes for CASSNKVNTEAFF.

The chain employs TRBV20-1 and TRBJ2-1; D is ambiguous. CDR3 length: 14 residues. The germline V gene encodes CDR1 DFQATT and CDR2 SNEGSKA (reference sequence). CDR3: CSVESPRPGNEQFF. CDR3 DNA: TGCAGCGTTGAATCGCCCCGCCCCGGCAATGAGCAGTTCTTC.

This clonotype was counted ten times or more. The chain combines TRBV12-3 or TRBV12-4 with TRBJ2-5; D is unclear. The CDR3 has 15 amino acids. V was trimmed by 1 base and J by 3 bases, leaving 12 bases between them. This chain's CDR3 is CASSLGPSRKETQYF. The CDR3 region has the DNA TGTGCCAGCAGTTTAGGTCCGTCCCGGAAAGAGACCCAGTACTTC.

This clonotype was detected ten times or more. The V and J genes are TRBV27 and TRBJ1-1; D call uncertain. Looked up from germline, CDR1 is MNHEY and CDR2 is SMNVEV (reference sequence). CDR3 length: 15 residues. Trimming took 3 bases from V and 0 from J, leaving 11 bases between them. This chain's CDR3 is CASSFLLNMNTEAFF. The CDR3 bases are TGTGCCAGCAGTTTCCTGTTAAACATGAACACTGAAGCTTTCTTT.

This chain connects TRBV6-5 to TRBJ2-1; TRBD1 matches at 10 bases. This CDR3 contains 15 residues. With V trimmed by 2 bases and J by 4 bases, 2 bases remained unmatched. CDR1 and CDR2 (germline): MNHEY, SVGAGI. The CDR3 region has the DNA TGTGCCAGCAGTTACGGGACAGGGGTTTACAATGAGCAGTTCTTC. Translating gives CASSYGTGVYNEQFF.